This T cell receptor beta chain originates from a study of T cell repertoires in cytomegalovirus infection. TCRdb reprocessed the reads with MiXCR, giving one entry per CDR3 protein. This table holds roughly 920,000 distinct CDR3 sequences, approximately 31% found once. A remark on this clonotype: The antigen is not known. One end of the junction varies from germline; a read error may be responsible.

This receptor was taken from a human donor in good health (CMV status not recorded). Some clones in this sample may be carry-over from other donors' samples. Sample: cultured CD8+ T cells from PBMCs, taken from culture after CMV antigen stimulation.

The CDR3 bases are TGTGCCAGCAGCTTAGTTACAGGGCCCGACGTTGGCTGCACCTTC. It yields the protein CASSLVTGPDVGCTF. V and J are TRBV7-9 and TRBJ1-2, with a possible D match to TRBD1 (6 bases). Germline CDR1 reads SEHNR; CDR2 reads FQNEAQ (reference sequence). This CDR3 is built from 15 residues.